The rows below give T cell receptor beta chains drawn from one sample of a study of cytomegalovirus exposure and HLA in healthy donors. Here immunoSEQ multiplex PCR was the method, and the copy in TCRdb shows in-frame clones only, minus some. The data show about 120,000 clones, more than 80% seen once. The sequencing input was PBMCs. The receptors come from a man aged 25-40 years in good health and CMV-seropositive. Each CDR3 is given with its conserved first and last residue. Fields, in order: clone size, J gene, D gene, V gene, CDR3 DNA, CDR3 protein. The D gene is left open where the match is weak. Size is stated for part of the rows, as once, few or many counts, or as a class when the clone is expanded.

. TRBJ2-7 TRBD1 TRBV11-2 TGTGCCAGCAGCCCGACGACAGGGAACGAGCAGTACTTC CASSPTTGNEQYF
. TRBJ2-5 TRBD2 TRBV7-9 TGTGCCAGCAGCCCTCCTAGCGGCGCAGAGACCCAGTACTTC CASSPPSGAETQYF
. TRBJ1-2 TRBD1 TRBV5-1 TGCGCCAGCAGATCAGGGGGCTCCGACACTAACTATGGCTACACCTTC CASRSGGSDTNYGYTF
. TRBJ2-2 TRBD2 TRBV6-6 TGTGCCAGCAGTTTAGACGGGGGGTTAACCGGGGAGCTGTTTTTT CASSLDGGLTGELFF
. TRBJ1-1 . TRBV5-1 TGCGCCAGCAGCCTGGACGGGGTAGGCACTGAAGCTTTCTTT CASSLDGVGTEAFF
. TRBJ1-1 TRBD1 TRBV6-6 TGTGCCAGCAGTTACCCCCCAGGGGGCATAAACACTGAAGCTTTCTTT CASSYPPGGINTEAFF
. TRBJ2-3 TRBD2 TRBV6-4 TGTGCCAGCAGTCTCGAGGCGGGGGAGGCAGATACGCAGTATTTT CASSLEAGEADTQYF
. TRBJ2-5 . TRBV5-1 TGCGCCAGCAGCTCCTCGACCCAGCGGGAGACCCAGTACTTC CASSSSTQRETQYF
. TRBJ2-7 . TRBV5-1 TGCGCCAGCAGCTTGACACGGGGCTACGAGCAGTACTTC CASSLTRGYEQYF
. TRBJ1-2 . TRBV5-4 TGTGCCAGCAGCGACGGGACACTAAAAGGGAGTAACTATGGCTACACCTTC CASSDGTLKGSNYGYTF
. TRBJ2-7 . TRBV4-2 TGTGCCAGCAGCCAAGGTCCTCCTATCAGGCCCTACGAGCAGTACTTC CASSQGPPIRPYEQYF
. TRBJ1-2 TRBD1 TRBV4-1 TGCGCCAGCAGCCAGACGGACAGGAGGACTGATGGCTACACCTTC CASSQTDRRTDGYTF
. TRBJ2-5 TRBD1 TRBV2 TGTGCCAGCAGTACCCGGACAGGGGGAGAGACCCAGTACTTC CASSTRTGGETQYF
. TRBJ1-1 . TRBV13 TGTGCCAGCAGCTTAATAGGGAGTACTGAAGCTTTCTTT CASSLIGSTEAFF
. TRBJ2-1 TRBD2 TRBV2 TGTGCCAGCAGCCGGACTAGCGGGGGCCACAATGAGCAGTTCTTC CASSRTSGGHNEQFF
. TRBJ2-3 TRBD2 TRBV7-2 TGTGCCAGCAGCTTCCTCGGGAGGGAAAGGCGAGATACGCAGTATTTT CASSFLGRERRDTQYF
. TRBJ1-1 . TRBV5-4 TGTGCCAGCAGCCGTGTCGGGGACACTGAAGCTTTCTTT CASSRVGDTEAFF
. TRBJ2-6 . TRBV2 TGTGCCAGCAGTATGACAAACCCTGGGGCCAACGGCCTGACTTTC CASSMTNPGANGLTF
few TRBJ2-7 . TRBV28 TGTGCCAGCAGTTTTGGAGCTTACGAGCAGTACTTC CASSFGAYEQYF
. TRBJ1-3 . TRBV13 TGTGCCAGCAGCTTAGGAGGGGACTCTGGAAACACCATATATTTT CASSLGGDSGNTIYF
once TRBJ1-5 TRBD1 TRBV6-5 TGTGCCAGCAGCGACAGGGTCCAACAGCCCCAGCATTTT CASSDRVQQPQHF
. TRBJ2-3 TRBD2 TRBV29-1 TGCAGCGTCGACGGACTAGCGGGGGGGGAAAGCACAGATACGCAGTATTTT CSVDGLAGGESTDTQYF
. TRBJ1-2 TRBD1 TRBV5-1 TGCGCCAGCAGAGGGGGACAGGGGGCAGGTGGCTACACCTTC CASRGGQGAGGYTF
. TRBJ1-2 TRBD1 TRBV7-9 TGTGCCAGCAGCTTAAGGGACAGAGCTAACTATGGCTACACCTTC CASSLRDRANYGYTF
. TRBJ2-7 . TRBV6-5 TGTGCCAGCAGACGGGGTAGGGAGCAGTACTTC CASRRGREQYF
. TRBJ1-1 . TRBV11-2 TGTGCCAGCAGCCAACCCAACTCCGAAGCTTTCTTT CASSQPNSEAFF
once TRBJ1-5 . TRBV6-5 TGTGCCAGCAGCCAAGGCGGGGGCGGTCAGCCCCAGCATTTT CASSQGGGGQPQHF
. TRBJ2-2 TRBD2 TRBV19 TGTGCCAGTGGGGGGGTGCGGAGCGGGGGACCCGGGGAGCTGTTTTTT CASGGVRSGGPGELFF
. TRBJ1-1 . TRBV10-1 TGCGCCAGCAGCCAGGACAGACGGAACACTGAAGCTTTCTTT CASSQDRRNTEAFF
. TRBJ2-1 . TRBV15 TGTGCCACCAGTCTAGACGGTGATCGCGTCCATGAGCAGTTCTTC CATSLDGDRVHEQFF
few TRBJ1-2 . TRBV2 TGTGCCAGCAGCTTTGCAGGGTATGGCTACACCTTC CASSFAGYGYTF
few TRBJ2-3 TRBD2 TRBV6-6 TGTGCGGTGGGTACTAGCGGGGGTCGCACAGATACGCAGTATTTT CAVGTSGGRTDTQYF
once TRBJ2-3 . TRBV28 TGTGCCAGCAGTAACCCCAGGGGCACGGATACGCAGTATTTT CASSNPRGTDTQYF
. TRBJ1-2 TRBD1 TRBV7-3 TGTGCCAGCAGCCCTTACGGGATCCGGGACAGCGGTTCTAACTATGGCTACACCTTC CASSPYGIRDSGSNYGYTF
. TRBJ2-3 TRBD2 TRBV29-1 TGCAGCGCCGACTCCCGCGGGGGGGCTTCATATACGCAGTATTTT CSADSRGGASYTQYF
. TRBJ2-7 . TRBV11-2 TGTGCCAGCAGCTTATATTTCAAGGGGGCCTACGAGCAGTACTTC CASSLYFKGAYEQYF
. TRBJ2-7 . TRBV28 TGTGCCAGCAGTCGCAAGACAGGAACAGACTCCTACGAGCAGTACTTC CASSRKTGTDSYEQYF
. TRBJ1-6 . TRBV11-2 TGTGCCAGCAGCTTAGATCGTACACCCCATTCACCCCTCCACTTT CASSLDRTPHSPLHF
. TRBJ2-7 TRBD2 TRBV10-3 TGTGCCATCAGTGCGACTAGCGGGGGGTCCTCCTACGAGCAGTACTTC CAISATSGGSSYEQYF
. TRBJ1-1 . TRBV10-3 TGTGCCATCAGCCGGTCAAAGGGCAGGGCGGTCACTGAAGCTTTCTTT CAISRSKGRAVTEAFF
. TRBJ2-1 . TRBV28 TGTGCCAGCAGGGACACTCAGAGCTCCTACAATGAGCAGTTCTTC CASRDTQSSYNEQFF
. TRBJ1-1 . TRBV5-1 TGCGCCAGCAGCTTGCATGGACAGTACAATCTACAGACTGAAGCTTTCTTT CASSLHGQYNLQTEAFF
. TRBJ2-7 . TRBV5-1 TGCGCCAGCAGCTTAAGTGGAGGGGTGTACGAGCAGTACTTC CASSLSGGVYEQYF
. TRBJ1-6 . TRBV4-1 TGCGCCAGCAGCCAAGTGGGAGACGGGAGGGTTCCCCTCCACTTT CASSQVGDGRVPLHF
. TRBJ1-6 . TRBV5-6 TGTGCCAGCAGCTTTGAGGGATCCTATAATTCACCCCTCCACTTT CASSFEGSYNSPLHF
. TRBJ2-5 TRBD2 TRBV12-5 TGTGCTAGTGGTAATTTTATAGCGGGGGAAGAGACCCAGTACTTC CASGNFIAGEETQYF
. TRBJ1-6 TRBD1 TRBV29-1 TGCAGCGTCTCGACAGGGGGGAATTCACCCCTCCACTTT CSVSTGGNSPLHF
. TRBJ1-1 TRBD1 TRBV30 TGTGCCTGCCAGACTGGGACAGTCAACACTGAAGCTTTCTTT CACQTGTVNTEAFF
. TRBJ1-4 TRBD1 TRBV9 TGTGCCAGCTCTAGACAGGGAGGAACTAATGAAAAACTGTTTTTT CASSRQGGTNEKLFF
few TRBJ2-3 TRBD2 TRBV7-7 TGTGCCAGCAGCTTAGGAGTTAGCGGGGCCACAGATACGCAGTATTTT CASSLGVSGATDTQYF
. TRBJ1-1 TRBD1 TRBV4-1 TGCGCCAGCAGCCAAGATCTGGGGACAGCCTACAGTGAAGCTTTCTTT CASSQDLGTAYSEAFF
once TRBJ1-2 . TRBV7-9 TGTGCCAGCAGCTTAGCACCACGACAGACCGGCGATGGCTACACCTTC CASSLAPRQTGDGYTF
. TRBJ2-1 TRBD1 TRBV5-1 TGCGCCAGCAGCTCGTATTCCGGGACAGGACTCAATGAGCAGTTCTTC CASSSYSGTGLNEQFF
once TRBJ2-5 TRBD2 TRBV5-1 TGCGCCAGCAGCTTGAAACTGGGACTAGCGGGGAGAGAGACCCAGTACTTC CASSLKLGLAGRETQYF
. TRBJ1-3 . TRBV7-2 TGTGCCAGCAGCTTACTGGCAGGGGACGGAAACACCATATATTTT CASSLLAGDGNTIYF
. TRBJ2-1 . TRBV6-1 TGTGCCAGCACTCCCCGTTTTAACAGTCAACCTGAGCAGTTCTTC CASTPRFNSQPEQFF
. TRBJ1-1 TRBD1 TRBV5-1 TGCGCCAGCAGCTTGGCCGGGACAGGGACCACTGAAGCTTTCTTT CASSLAGTGTTEAFF